The 29 T cell receptor beta chains below come from one sample, sequenced in a study of T cells in narcolepsy. Some clones are missing from TCRdb's copy, which holds only in-frame ones; the method was immunoSEQ multiplex PCR. Of 30,000 or so clones in the sample, about 80% were seen once. Sequencing was carried out using CD45RA- memory CD4+ T cells from PBMCs. These receptors were obtained from a human donor with narcolepsy.

This sequence joins TRBV21-1 and TRBJ2-1; the table's TRBD1 call for D was not verified on the DNA. TRBV21-1 is labeled a pseudogene. The CDR3 sequence is 13 residues long. The CDR3 coding sequence is TGTGCCAGCAGGACTCACAATAGGGACAGGCGGTTCTTC. Protein sequence: CASRTHNRDRRFF.

The CDR3 nucleotides read TGTGCCAGCAGCGCGACAGGCATACAAGAGACCCAGTACTTC. Amino acids: CASSATGIQETQYF. The chain couples TRBV9 to TRBJ2-5, with TRBD1 as a possible D gene (6 bases). Germline CDR1 reads SGDLS; CDR2 reads YYNGEE. Trimming removed 3 bases from V and 2 bases from J, with 11 bases in between. CDR3 length: 14 residues.

The CDR3 is CASSSQTGGYEQYF. CDR3 DNA sequence: TGCGCCAGCAGCAGCCAGACAGGGGGCTACGAGCAGTACTTC. This chain joins TRBV5-1 and TRBJ2-7, with 9 bases lining up with TRBD1. Trimming cost V 4 bases and J 3 bases; bases outside gene matches: 5. Per the germline V gene, CDR1 is SGHRS and CDR2 is YFSETQ. This CDR3 contains 14 residues.

The chain has TRBV7-2 and TRBJ2-5; 7 positions agree with TRBD1. Per the germline V gene, CDR1 is SGHTA and CDR2 is FQGNSA. CDR3 length equals 15 residues. J lost 4 bases, V lost 2 bases, and 7 bases had no gene match. CDR3 in DNA: TGTGCCAGCAGCTTACCTGGTACAGGGGCAGAGACCCAGTACTTC. Translating it yields CASSLPGTGAETQYF.

The rearrangement joins TRBV19 to TRBJ2-6, with a tentative D call TRBD1 (5 bases). Germline CDR1 reads LNHDA; CDR2 reads SQIVND (reference sequence). The CDR3 sequence is 18 residues long. Trimming removed 6 bases at V and 0 bases at J, with 18 bases between. This CDR3 is CASSLGLSLSSGANVLTF. Here the CDR3 DNA reads TGTGCCAGTAGCCTGGGGCTCAGTCTTAGCTCTGGGGCCAACGTCCTGACTTTC.

This chain connects TRBV6-1 to TRBJ1-2; unclear D gene. Germline lookup yields CDR1 MNHNS and CDR2 SASEGT. CDR3 length: 14 residues. Deletions cut 1 base from V and 4 bases from J, with 10 bases between. For the CDR3, the DNA is TGTGCCAGCAGTGAAGGGGCAGGCTCCTATGGCTACACCTTC. It yields the protein CASSEGAGSYGYTF.

Comments on this clone: In the same sample, other DNA sequences code for this CDR3. The chain employs TRBV30 and TRBJ1-6, with D perhaps TRBD1 (5 bases). V shed 3 bases and J shed 5 bases, with 8 bases lying between them. Germline lookup yields CDR1 GTSNPN and CDR2 SVGIG (reference sequence). The CDR3 runs 13 residues. The CDR3 coding sequence is TGTGCCTGGAGGGGAGGGGATAATTCACCCCTCCACTTT. The encoded protein is CAWRGGDNSPLHF. Complete variable domain (other parts from reference TRBV30 and TRBJ1-6): SQTIHQWPATLVQPVGSPLSLECTVEGTSNPNLYWYRQAAGRGLQLLFYSVGIGQISSEVPQNLSASRPQDRQFILSSKKLLLSDSGFYLCAWRGGDNSPLHFGNGTRLTVT.

This clone was observed a handful of times. The chain uses TRBV10-3 and TRBJ1-3; TRBD1 might be the D (5 bases). CDR3 length: 16 amino acids. The V gene's germline CDR1 is ENHRY and CDR2 SYGVKD. V gave up 4 bases and J gave up 2 bases, with 15 bases separating them. The CDR3 reads CAISVDPGTAGNTIYF. For the CDR3, the DNA is TGTGCCATCAGTGTGGACCCCGGGACCGCTGGAAACACCATATATTTT.

This clone came up a few times. The chain employs TRBV7-9 and TRBJ1-5, with a tentative D call TRBD1 (5 bases). The CDR3 contains 15 residues. V was trimmed by 5 bases and J by 3 bases, leaving 14 bases between them. Germline V gene lookup returns CDR1 SEHNR and CDR2 FQNEAQ (reference sequence). CDR3 amino acids: CASSRGGVPNQPQHF. CDR3 nucleotide sequence: TGTGCCAGCAGCCGCGGGGGGGTCCCCAATCAGCCCCAGCATTTT.

This clone was observed once. The chain couples TRBV7-9 to TRBJ1-6; TRBD1 matches at 8 bases. Germline lookup yields CDR1 SEHNR and CDR2 FQNEAQ (reference sequence). The CDR3 consists of 17 residues. Trimming at V came to 5 bases and at J to 8 bases, leaving 14 bases not matched to a gene. Written as DNA, the CDR3 is TGTGCCAGCAGCCGGACCATTAACAGGGGGACCCATTCACCCCTCCACTTT. Protein sequence: CASSRTINRGTHSPLHF. Drawing the rest from reference TRBV7-9 and TRBJ1-6, the complete variable domain is DTGVSQNPRHKITKRGQNVTFRCDPISEHNRLYWYRQTLGQGPEFLTYFQNEAQLEKSRLLSDRFSAERPKGSFSTLEIQRTEQGDSAMYLCASSRTINRGTHSPLHFGNGTRLTVT.

The sample holds a few counts of this clone. The V gene is TRBV10-3, the J gene TRBJ2-1, with D possibly being TRBD1 or TRBD2 (5 bases each). The CDR3 totals 13 residues. V shed 4 bases and J shed 5 bases, with 9 bases lying between them. Germline V gene lookup returns CDR1 ENHRY and CDR2 SYGVKD. CDR3 coding DNA: TGTGCCATCAGTGCCGGGACCGACAATGAGCAGTTCTTC. The encoded protein is CAISAGTDNEQFF.

The chain has TRBV7-2 and TRBJ1-4, with 10 bases aligning to TRBD1. The CDR3 runs 13 residues. Germline V gives CDR1 SGHTA, CDR2 FQGNSA. V lost 5 bases to trimming and J lost 8 bases; unmatched junction nucleotides: 2. The CDR3 DNA is TGTGCCAGCAGCCGGGACAGGGGAGAAAAACTGTTTTTT. Its protein is CASSRDRGEKLFF.

This clone was seen a single time. The chain has TRBV4-1 and TRBJ1-5; D is ambiguous. This CDR3 region has 15 residues. From germline, CDR1 is MGHRA and CDR2 YSYEKL. V was clipped by 0 bases and J by 1 base, with 7 bases between them. CDR3 sequence reads: CASSQDVESNQPQHF. The DNA for the CDR3 is TGCGCCAGCAGCCAAGACGTGGAAAGCAATCAGCCCCAGCATTTT.

CDR3: CASGVGGNQPQHF. In DNA form, the CDR3 reads TGTGCTAGTGGTGTTGGTGGCAATCAGCCCCAGCATTTT. The V gene is TRBV12-5, the J gene TRBJ1-5; no reliable D call. With 5 bases removed from V and 2 bases from J, the gap between germline ends came to 7 bases. The CDR3 covers 13 residues. Germline loops: CDR1 LGHNT, CDR2 FRNRAP.

The J gene is TRBJ1-2, the V gene TRBV7-3, with D maybe TRBD1 (6 bases). Germline-derived CDR1 and CDR2 are SGHTA and FQGTGA. Trimming stripped 2 bases from V and 4 bases from J, with 11 bases between. The CDR3 contains 14 residues. The CDR3 loop reads CASSLEQGSYGYTF. The CDR3 DNA follows: TGTGCCAGCAGCTTAGAGCAGGGGTCCTATGGCTACACCTTC.

The chain combines TRBV12-5 with TRBJ2-1, with a possible D match to TRBD1 (8 bases). The CDR3 has 16 amino acids. V was pared by 5 bases and J by 6 bases, with 20 bases between. Germline values: CDR1 LGHNT, CDR2 FRNRAP. The CDR3 coding sequence is TGTGCTAGTGGTACCCCATACAGGGGGGGACGCAATGAGCAGTTCTTC. Translation: CASGTPYRGGRNEQFF.

The J gene is TRBJ1-1, the V gene TRBV7-9, with 7 nucleotides matching TRBD1. Germline-derived CDR1 and CDR2 are SEHNR and FQNEAQ (reference sequence). Losses at the gene ends were 3 bases for V and 6 bases for J; bases not matched to a gene: 4. This CDR3 is built from 13 residues. CDR3 sequence: CASSFPTGPEAFF. In DNA, the CDR3 is TGTGCCAGCAGCTTCCCGACAGGGCCTGAAGCTTTCTTT. Combining the CDR3 with reference TRBV7-9 and TRBJ1-1 gives the whole variable domain DTGVSQNPRHKITKRGQNVTFRCDPISEHNRLYWYRQTLGQGPEFLTYFQNEAQLEKSRLLSDRFSAERPKGSFSTLEIQRTEQGDSAMYLCASSFPTGPEAFFGQGTRLTVV.

This clone came up a few times. The V and J genes are TRBV6-5 and TRBJ2-7, with D hard to call. The CDR3 is 12 amino acids. Trimming shortened V by 6 bases and J by 3 bases, and 9 bases separated the two germline ends. Germline CDR1 and CDR2: MNHEY and SVGAGI. The CDR3 bases are TGTGCCAGCAGACACGACCGCTACGAGCAGTACTTC. This translates into CASRHDRYEQYF.

The chain has TRBV7-3 and TRBJ1-1; 7 bases are a match to TRBD1. Per the germline V gene, CDR1 is SGHTA and CDR2 is FQGTGA. V dropped 5 bases and J dropped 10; count of bases not matched to a gene: 13. This CDR3 is built from 14 residues. The CDR3 is CASSNTGVGGPAFF. The CDR3 nucleotides are TGTGCCAGCAGCAACACGGGAGTAGGGGGCCCAGCTTTCTTT.

CDR3 nucleotides: TGTGCCAGCACCGGACGACTAGCGGGGGCCTACGAGCAGTACTTC. Amino acids: CASTGRLAGAYEQYF. The chain has TRBV6-1 and TRBJ2-7; 12 nucleotides line up with TRBD2. V shed 7 bases, J shed 2 bases, and the junction held 6 bases outside the gene matches. The V gene's germline CDR1 is MNHNS and CDR2 SASEGT. This CDR3 contains 15 residues.

The chain links TRBV28 to TRBJ1-5; D not certain. V dropped 3 bases and J dropped 0 bases, with 6 bases sitting between them. Germline V gives CDR1 MDHEN, CDR2 SYDVKM. This CDR3 comprises 14 residues. The CDR3 spells CASSFGVSNQPQHF. The CDR3, as DNA: TGTGCCAGCAGTTTCGGTGTTAGCAATCAGCCCCAGCATTTT.

V is TRBV14 and J is TRBJ1-1; 7 nucleotides line up with TRBD1. This CDR3 is 15 amino acids long. Germline V CDR1 and CDR2: SGHDN, FVKESK. The V gene end was trimmed by 4 bases and the J gene end by 2 bases; junction bases not matched to a gene: 7. This CDR3 is CASSRKGQFNTEAFF. CDR3 DNA sequence: TGTGCCAGCAGCCGAAAGGGACAGTTTAACACTGAAGCTTTCTTT.

This chain uses TRBV4-2 with TRBJ1-4; D is unclear. The CDR3 is 15 residues long. Per the germline V gene, CDR1 is LGHNA and CDR2 is YNFKEQ. V lost 0 bases and J lost 4, with 9 bases in between. CDR3 sequence reads: CASSQDRKDNEKLFF. The CDR3 region has the DNA TGTGCCAGCAGCCAAGATAGGAAGGATAATGAAAAACTGTTTTTT.

The chain carries TRBV11-2 and TRBJ2-7, with D possibly matching TRBD2 (5 bases). The CDR3 totals 12 residues. Deletions cut 6 bases from V and 4 bases from J, with 10 bases between. CDR1 SGHAT and CDR2 FQNNGV come from the germline V gene. The CDR3 bases are TGTGCCAGCAGAAGCGGACGTTACGAGCAGTACTTC. It yields the protein CASRSGRYEQYF.

The chain links TRBV5-4 to TRBJ1-1; 8 bases line up with TRBD1. The V and J ends lost 0 bases and 4 bases, in that order; junction bases with no gene match: 8. Germline CDR1 is SGHNT and CDR2 is YYREEE (reference sequence). The CDR3 has 16 residues. CDR3 in amino acids: CASSLGQTTGGTEAFF. Here the CDR3 DNA reads TGTGCCAGCAGCTTGGGGCAAACTACAGGGGGCACTGAAGCTTTCTTT.

The genes are TRBV18 and TRBJ2-7; D ambiguous. This CDR3 is 13 amino acids long. Trimming cost V 1 base and J 7 bases, with 11 bases left between them. The germline V gene encodes CDR1 KGHSH and CDR2 LQKENI. The CDR3 spells CASSPRGIEEQYF. In DNA form, the CDR3 reads TGTGCCAGCTCACCACGGGGAATCGAGGAGCAGTACTTC.

The rearrangement uses TRBV5-1 and TRBJ2-1; 13 bases line up with TRBD2. The CDR3 extends over 19 amino acids. The V and J ends lost 0 bases and 0 bases, in that order; junction bases with no gene match: 6. In germline, CDR1 is SGHRS, CDR2 YFSETQ. CDR3 DNA: TGCGCCAGCAGCTTGGGACTAGCGGGGGGAAAAAGCTCCTACAATGAGCAGTTCTTC. Protein product: CASSLGLAGGKSSYNEQFF.

This chain uses TRBV7-8 with TRBJ2-3, with 9 bases fitting TRBD1. The V and J ends lost 6 bases and 8 bases, in that order; junction bases with no gene match: 12. The CDR3 extends over 15 amino acids. Germline values: CDR1 SGHVS, CDR2 FQNEAQ. CDR3 DNA: TGTGCCAGCAGTCCAGATGGGACAGGGTCAGGTACGCAGTATTTT. Translated: CASSPDGTGSGTQYF.

A single count supports this clone. The genes are TRBV6-6 and TRBJ1-2; D perhaps matches TRBD1 (5 bases). The V and J ends lost 2 bases and 4 bases respectively, with 8 bases between them. Germline CDR1 and CDR2: MNHNY and SVGAGI (reference sequence). The CDR3 is 13 amino acids. As DNA, the CDR3 is TGTGCCAGCAGTTACGACGGGACCTATGGCTACACCTTC. Its translation: CASSYDGTYGYTF.